This T cell receptor (beta chain) stems from a study of control samples from healthy donors and cancer patients. Sequenced by immunoSEQ multiplex PCR; TCRdb stores in-frame clones only, minus some. Of around 150,000 clones in the sample, around 90% are singletons; the top ten hold 12%. V lost 9 bases to trimming and J lost 0 bases, with 11 bases between them. CDR1 and CDR2 from the germline V gene are MNHNY and SVGAGI (reference sequence). The CDR3 is 13 residues long. The J gene is TRBJ1-2, the V gene TRBV6-6; D ambiguous. The sequence derives from a man aged 25 to 40 in good health. The sequencing input was blood. CDR3 protein: CASGGSTNYGYTF. Here the CDR3 DNA reads TGTGCCAGTGGCGGGAGTACTAACTATGGCTACACCTTC.